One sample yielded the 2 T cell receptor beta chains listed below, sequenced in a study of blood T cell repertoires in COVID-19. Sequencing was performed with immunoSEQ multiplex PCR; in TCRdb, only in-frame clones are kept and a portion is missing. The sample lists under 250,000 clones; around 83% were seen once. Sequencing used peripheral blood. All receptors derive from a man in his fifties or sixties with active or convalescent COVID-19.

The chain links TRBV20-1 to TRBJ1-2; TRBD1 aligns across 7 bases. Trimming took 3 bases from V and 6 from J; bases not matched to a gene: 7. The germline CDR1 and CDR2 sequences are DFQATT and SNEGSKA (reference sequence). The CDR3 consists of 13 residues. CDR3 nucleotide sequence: TGCAGTGCTAGTATTAGGGGGCAGGATGGCTACACCTTC. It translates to CSASIRGQDGYTF.

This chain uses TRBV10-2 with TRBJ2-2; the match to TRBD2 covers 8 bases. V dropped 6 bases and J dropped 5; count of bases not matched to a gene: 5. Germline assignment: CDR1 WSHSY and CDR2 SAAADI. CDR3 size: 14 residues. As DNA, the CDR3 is TGCGCCAGCAGATCTAGCGGGTCTACCGGGGAGCTGTTTTTT. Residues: CASRSSGSTGELFF.